A few counts support the clone carrying this T cell receptor beta chain. The antigen remains unidentified. The source of the sample is a study of response to subunit inactivated influenza vaccine. MiXCR, applied by TCRdb to the RT-PCR reads, yields one record per CDR3 protein. Of some 800,000 distinct CDR3 sequences in the sample, 21% were seen once. The CDR3 loop spans 14 amino acids. V gave up 4 bases and J gave up 0 bases, with 9 bases separating them. CDR1 is SGHRS and CDR2 is YFSETQ in the germline V gene. Study-level findings and limits: Each seasonal flu vaccination may recruit only limited new T cells, authors suggested.

Sequenced material: PBMCs from blood, taken about 5 days after vaccination. The rearrangement links TRBV5-1 to TRBJ2-3; D may match TRBD1 or TRBD2 (5 bases each). The receptor was isolated from a man aged 45 to 65 who received an inactivated influenza vaccine. The CDR3 loop is CASSRDQSTDTQYF. The CDR3 DNA sequence: TGCGCCAGCAGCCGGGACCAAAGCACAGATACGCAGTATTTT.